This T cell receptor beta chain was profiled in a study of CD8 T cells in Susac syndrome (dated by TCRdb to 2018 to 2020). A note on the overall study: Whether CD8+ T cell activation and differentiation in Susac syndrome was antigen driven was tested using repertoire sequencing.

Findings and caveats that apply to the study as a whole: The number of individuals in the TCR sequencing and HLA analysis was recognized as being relatively small.

High-throughput TCR beta sequencing profiled peripheral blood CD8+ and CD4+ T cells from healthy donors, Susac syndrome patients and multiple sclerosis patients. The healthy donors served as controls matched for age and sex. Bulk CD8+ and CD4+ T cells were purified by magnetic negative isolation, whereas CD8+ TEMRA cells were enriched by FACS. Blood was drawn into EDTA tubes, processed within 24 hours, and PBMCs were isolated by density gradient centrifugation. PBMCs intended for TCR sequencing were frozen in liquid nitrogen and were later thawed in a 37 degrees C water bath. Purity of sorted or isolated CD4+, CD8+ and CD8+ TEMRA cells was at least 90%. RNA was extracted using the RNeasy kit, and roughly 0.45 to 1 microgram was reverse transcribed with random hexamers. The immunoSEQ multiplex PCR assay, covering 54 Vbeta and 13 Jbeta segments, was used to amplify TCR beta CDR3 regions. To correct PCR amplification bias, a synthetic template baseline was used for both primer optimization and computational correction. The authors' pipeline ran thus. Only productive sequences were kept, with reads annotated to V, D and J genes according to IMGT and analyzed in immunoSEQ Analyzer. To calculate clonality, Shannon entropy was normalized by log2 of the number of productive unique sequences and then subtracted from one. For each patient and control, public and private clones were evaluated among the 100 most prevalent clones. Clones were defined as Susac-specific when absent from the healthy and MS cohorts, from about 1,100 published viral clones and from other ImmuneACCESS disease sequences. Using fastp at Q25 and MiXCR, TCRdb reprocessed the public reads and kept productive beta chains. Every CDR3 protein is listed once, alongside the most common genes and DNA of its rows. TCRdb, not the authors, supplied the V and J calls. The sample profile shows about 120,000 distinct CDR3 sequences; about nine tenths of them were found once. The top ten clonotypes cover over 0.12% of the sample.

Note on this clonotype: The antigen this receptor binds is unknown. Base qualities are not provided; no much larger clone lies one nucleotide away.

This TCR was sampled from a human donor in good health. Sequenced input: CD4+ T cells from PBMCs.

In nucleotides, the sequence is TGCAGCTTTTGCACGCAGGCCGGAAGGAGGACTGAAGCTTTCTTT. This sequence encodes CSFCTQAGRRTEAFF. The chain employs TRBV29-1 and TRBJ1-1; the D segment cannot be called with confidence. The CDR3 covers 15 residues, taking in both the cysteine and the phenylalanine. Here the CDR3 DNA is all that survives: 45 bases in frame from base 1. V is shortened by 8 bases, J by 5 bases, and the region joining them spans 24 bases. Based on the germline V gene, the CDR1 and CDR2 sequences are SQVTM and ANQGSEA.